These T cell receptor beta chains were read from a single sample in a study of beta chain features in type 1 diabetes. Generated by immunoSEQ multiplex PCR, the TCRdb table keeps only in-frame clones and is missing some. The profile shows under 130,000 clones, roughly 28% of them singletons. Sequences were obtained from central memory CD4+ T cells from blood. All receptors derive from a woman younger than 35 with type 1 diabetes. CDR3s include the opening cysteine and the closing phenylalanine or tryptophan. The D gene is left open where the match is weak. Size tells how often a clone was seen (once, few, many) or the class of an expanded clone, and some rows leave it out.

j_call: TRBJ1-1; d_call: .; v_call: TRBV5-6; clone_size: few; cdr3_aa: CASSLVGVTEAFF; cdr3_nt: TGTGCCAGCAGCTTGGTAGGGGTCACTGAAGCTTTCTTT
j_call: TRBJ2-3; d_call: .; v_call: TRBV7-9; clone_size: few; cdr3_aa: CASSAALRGSRTDTQYF; cdr3_nt: TGTGCCAGCAGCGCAGCCTTGCGCGGTTCCCGCACAGATACGCAGTATTTT
j_call: TRBJ2-1; d_call: TRBD2; v_call: TRBV7-2; clone_size: few; cdr3_aa: CASSSASGNYNEQFF; cdr3_nt: TGTGCCAGCAGCTCTGCTAGCGGAAACTACAATGAGCAGTTCTTC
j_call: TRBJ2-7; d_call: TRBD1; v_call: TRBV29-1; clone_size: many; cdr3_aa: CSARYQGDEQYF; cdr3_nt: TGCAGCGCCAGATACCAGGGGGACGAGCAGTACTTC
j_call: TRBJ2-7; d_call: .; v_call: TRBV7-2; clone_size: .; cdr3_aa: CASSLVSGSEYEQYF; cdr3_nt: TGTGCCAGCAGCTTAGTGTCCGGGAGTGAGTACGAGCAGTACTTC
j_call: TRBJ1-1; d_call: .; v_call: TRBV29-1; clone_size: .; cdr3_aa: CSVEELEDTEAFF; cdr3_nt: TGCAGCGTTGAGGAACTGGAGGACACTGAAGCTTTCTTT
j_call: TRBJ2-1; d_call: TRBD2; v_call: TRBV6-5; clone_size: .; cdr3_aa: CASAQRASGTNEQFF; cdr3_nt: TGTGCCAGCGCCCAGCGGGCTAGCGGGACCAATGAGCAGTTCTTC
j_call: TRBJ2-3; d_call: TRBD2; v_call: TRBV10-1; clone_size: .; cdr3_aa: CASSAGGGDTQYF; cdr3_nt: TGCGCCAGCAGCGCGGGGGGGGGAGATACGCAGTATTTT
j_call: TRBJ2-3; d_call: .; v_call: TRBV4-3; clone_size: .; cdr3_aa: CASSLDGQRTDTQYF; cdr3_nt: TGCGCCAGCAGCCTAGATGGACAGCGCACAGATACGCAGTATTTT
j_call: TRBJ1-1; d_call: .; v_call: TRBV9; clone_size: .; cdr3_aa: CASSGKDGTQNTEAFF; cdr3_nt: TGTGCCAGCAGCGGCAAGGACGGGACTCAGAACACTGAAGCTTTCTTT
j_call: TRBJ2-2; d_call: TRBD2; v_call: TRBV5-1; clone_size: few; cdr3_aa: CASSVTSGSNTGELFF; cdr3_nt: TGCGCCAGCAGCGTGACTAGCGGGTCGAACACCGGGGAGCTGTTTTTT
j_call: TRBJ2-1; d_call: TRBD2; v_call: TRBV29-1; clone_size: few; cdr3_aa: CSAPRGGAGVGDNEQFF; cdr3_nt: TGCAGCGCCCCCAGAGGAGGGGCGGGAGTAGGAGACAATGAGCAGTTCTTC
j_call: TRBJ2-2; d_call: TRBD1; v_call: TRBV9; clone_size: once; cdr3_aa: CASSVLGVGGANTGELFF; cdr3_nt: TGTGCCAGCAGCGTATTGGGTGTAGGGGGCGCGAACACCGGGGAGCTGTTTTTT
j_call: TRBJ1-1; d_call: TRBD1; v_call: TRBV6-5; clone_size: few; cdr3_aa: CASSPGTGRTEAFF; cdr3_nt: TGTGCCAGCAGTCCCGGGACAGGGAGGACTGAAGCTTTCTTT
j_call: TRBJ1-5; d_call: .; v_call: TRBV11-2; clone_size: .; cdr3_aa: CASSLVAGVSNQPQHF; cdr3_nt: TGTGCCAGCAGCTTAGTAGCCGGGGTTAGCAATCAGCCCCAGCATTTT
j_call: TRBJ2-5; d_call: .; v_call: TRBV18; clone_size: .; cdr3_aa: CASSPSRAPAGQETQYF; cdr3_nt: TGTGCCAGCTCACCATCCCGGGCCCCCGCGGGACAAGAGACCCAGTACTTC
j_call: TRBJ2-3; d_call: TRBD2; v_call: TRBV18; clone_size: .; cdr3_aa: CASSPPAPFTSGKTDTQYF; cdr3_nt: TGTGCCAGCTCACCACCGGCCCCTTTTACTAGCGGGAAGACAGATACGCAGTATTTT
j_call: TRBJ2-5; d_call: .; v_call: TRBV11-1; clone_size: few; cdr3_aa: CASGRGRPEETQYF; cdr3_nt: TGTGCCAGCGGTAGGGGTCGACCCGAAGAGACCCAGTACTTC
j_call: TRBJ1-2; d_call: .; v_call: TRBV11-2; clone_size: .; cdr3_aa: CASSLVRGAWGGYTF; cdr3_nt: TGTGCCAGCAGCTTAGTCCGGGGGGCTTGGGGTGGCTACACCTTC
j_call: TRBJ2-5; d_call: .; v_call: TRBV29-1; clone_size: .; cdr3_aa: CSVREETQYF; cdr3_nt: TGCAGCGTTCGGGAGGAGACCCAGTACTTC
j_call: TRBJ1-2; d_call: TRBD1; v_call: TRBV11-2; clone_size: few; cdr3_aa: CASSPGTGPYGYTF; cdr3_nt: TGTGCCAGCAGCCCTGGGACAGGGCCTTATGGCTACACCTTC
j_call: TRBJ1-1; d_call: .; v_call: TRBV5-1; clone_size: few; cdr3_aa: CASSLSQDRRGEAFF; cdr3_nt: TGCGCCAGCAGCTTGTCGCAGGACCGGAGGGGTGAAGCTTTCTTT
j_call: TRBJ1-4; d_call: TRBD1; v_call: TRBV5-1; clone_size: .; cdr3_aa: CASRQGIDEKLFF; cdr3_nt: TGCGCCAGCAGACAGGGGATTGATGAAAAACTGTTTTTT
j_call: TRBJ2-1; d_call: .; v_call: TRBV30; clone_size: few; cdr3_aa: CAWSKKVAGNEQFF; cdr3_nt: TGTGCCTGGAGTAAGAAGGTGGCGGGAAATGAGCAGTTCTTC
j_call: TRBJ2-5; d_call: TRBD2; v_call: TRBV4-1; clone_size: .; cdr3_aa: CASSQPLSSGSFETQYF; cdr3_nt: TGCGCCAGCAGCCAACCACTCTCGAGCGGGAGTTTCGAGACCCAGTACTTC
j_call: TRBJ2-1; d_call: .; v_call: TRBV5-4; clone_size: .; cdr3_aa: CASSSGGNRNEQFF; cdr3_nt: TGTGCCAGCAGCTCTGGGGGGAACCGGAATGAGCAGTTCTTC
j_call: TRBJ2-1; d_call: TRBD2; v_call: TRBV5-6; clone_size: few; cdr3_aa: CASSPIRRAGRDEQFF; cdr3_nt: TGTGCCAGCAGCCCCATACGTCGAGCGGGAAGGGATGAGCAGTTCTTC
j_call: TRBJ2-3; d_call: TRBD1; v_call: TRBV4-3; clone_size: few; cdr3_aa: CASSQDTRTGRSPDTQYF; cdr3_nt: TGCGCCAGCAGCCAAGACACTCGGACAGGGAGGTCCCCAGATACGCAGTATTTT
j_call: TRBJ2-7; d_call: .; v_call: TRBV28; clone_size: .; cdr3_aa: CASSFRVSYEQYF; cdr3_nt: TGTGCCAGCAGTTTCAGGGTCTCCTACGAGCAGTACTTC
j_call: TRBJ2-1; d_call: .; v_call: TRBV9; clone_size: few; cdr3_aa: CASSPRGQLDNEQFF; cdr3_nt: TGTGCCAGCAGTCCCCGTGGGCAACTCGACAATGAGCAGTTCTTC
j_call: TRBJ2-1; d_call: .; v_call: TRBV7-8; clone_size: .; cdr3_aa: CASSRGLAGQASRNEQFF; cdr3_nt: TGTGCCAGCAGCCGAGGGCTAGCGGGACAGGCTAGTAGGAATGAGCAGTTCTTC
j_call: TRBJ1-1; d_call: .; v_call: TRBV7-2; clone_size: .; cdr3_aa: CASSLVQMNTEAFF; cdr3_nt: TGTGCCAGCAGCTTAGTGCAGATGAACACTGAAGCTTTCTTT
j_call: TRBJ2-5; d_call: TRBD1; v_call: TRBV18; clone_size: few; cdr3_aa: CASSPGQGETQYF; cdr3_nt: TGTGCCAGCTCACCGGGACAGGGGGAGACCCAGTACTTC
j_call: TRBJ2-5; d_call: TRBD2; v_call: TRBV18; clone_size: .; cdr3_aa: CASSGLAGFKDF; cdr3_nt: TGTGCCAGCTCAGGACTAGCGGGCTTCAAGGACTTC
j_call: TRBJ1-2; d_call: .; v_call: TRBV19; clone_size: few; cdr3_aa: CASSQTASGYTF; cdr3_nt: TGTGCCAGTAGCCAGACAGCGAGTGGCTACACCTTC
j_call: TRBJ1-1; d_call: .; v_call: TRBV18; clone_size: once; cdr3_aa: CASSPDSITEAFF; cdr3_nt: TGTGCCAGCTCACCGGACAGCATCACTGAAGCTTTCTTT
j_call: TRBJ1-2; d_call: TRBD1; v_call: TRBV7-9; clone_size: .; cdr3_aa: CASSPGDRERTF; cdr3_nt: TGTGCCAGCAGCCCTGGGGACAGGGAGCGCACCTTC
j_call: TRBJ1-1; d_call: TRBD1; v_call: TRBV18; clone_size: few; cdr3_aa: CASSGQANTEAFF; cdr3_nt: TGTGCCAGCTCAGGACAGGCGAACACTGAAGCTTTCTTT
j_call: TRBJ2-1; d_call: TRBD2; v_call: TRBV4-1; clone_size: .; cdr3_aa: CASSQGWGLAVPEQFF; cdr3_nt: TGCGCCAGCAGCCAAGGGTGGGGACTAGCGGTACCTGAGCAGTTCTTC
j_call: TRBJ2-7; d_call: .; v_call: TRBV15; clone_size: .; cdr3_aa: CATSREGGLGAYEQYF; cdr3_nt: TGTGCCACCAGCAGAGAGGGGGGGCTCGGCGCCTACGAGCAGTACTTC
j_call: TRBJ2-3; d_call: TRBD2; v_call: TRBV5-1; clone_size: few; cdr3_aa: CASSPRGLAGAPDTQYF; cdr3_nt: TGCGCCAGCAGCCCCCGAGGACTAGCGGGAGCCCCAGATACGCAGTATTTT
j_call: TRBJ2-1; d_call: TRBD2; v_call: TRBV30; clone_size: .; cdr3_aa: CAWRGGLAETASSYNEQFF; cdr3_nt: TGTGCCTGGAGGGGGGGACTAGCGGAGACGGCGAGCTCCTACAATGAGCAGTTCTTC
j_call: TRBJ2-3; d_call: .; v_call: TRBV14; clone_size: few; cdr3_aa: CASSPSPGNTQYF; cdr3_nt: TGTGCCAGCAGCCCCTCCCCGGGGAATACGCAGTATTTT